The 32 T cell receptor beta chains listed next were all sequenced from one sample in a study of blood T cell repertoires in COVID-19. Repertoires were generated with immunoSEQ multiplex PCR, while TCRdb's copy carries only in-frame clones and drops some. In the table there are about 200,000 clones, approximately 83% of which are singletons. The specimen sequenced was PBMCs or T cells enriched from blood (not recorded which). The receptors shown here come from a man aged 40-49 years who had recovered from COVID-19.

The V call is TRBV29-1, the J call TRBJ1-3; possible D gene TRBD1, 5 bases. Germline assignment: CDR1 SQVTM and CDR2 ANQGSEA. V lost 6 bases to trimming and J lost 3 bases, with 12 bases between them. The CDR3 has 13 residues. CDR3 bases: TGCAGCGTCCTCAGACAGAATGGAAACACCATATATTTT. It encodes CSVLRQNGNTIYF.

The rearrangement links TRBV5-5 to TRBJ1-2, with 9 bases matching TRBD1. Trimming removed 1 base from V and 7 bases from J; junction bases left unmatched: 11. CDR1 is SGHKS and CDR2 is YYEKEE in the germline V gene (reference sequence). CDR3 length equals 16 residues. CDR3: CASSLSAIGTGFGYTF. CDR3 DNA: TGTGCCAGCAGCTTGTCGGCTATCGGGACAGGGTTTGGCTACACCTTC.

The chain joins TRBV2 to TRBJ1-2; 7 bases line up with TRBD1. This CDR3 is 13 amino acids long. Losses at the gene ends were 4 bases for V and 6 bases for J; bases not matched to a gene: 5. The germline gives CDR1 SNHLY, CDR2 FYNNEI. DNA for the CDR3: TGTGCCAGCAGTGTGAAGGGGGCTGATGGCTACACCTTC. This gives the protein CASSVKGADGYTF.

This clone came up a few times. V usage is TRBV15 and J usage is TRBJ1-6, with D unresolved. This CDR3 has 15 residues. From germline, CDR1 is LNHNV and CDR2 YYDKDF (reference sequence). Trimming stripped 4 bases from V and 10 bases from J, with 17 bases between. The CDR3 nucleotides read TGTGCCACCAGCAAAGTCGGCGGGATTGGCTCACCCCTCCACTTT. Protein: CATSKVGGIGSPLHF. The complete variable domain, with remaining parts taken from reference TRBV15 and TRBJ1-6, reads DAMVIQNPRYQVTQFGKPVTLSCSQTLNHNVMYWYQQKSSQAPKLLFHYYDKDFNNEADTPDNFQSRRPNTSFCFLDIRSPGLGDTAMYLCATSKVGGIGSPLHFGNGTRLTVT.

This clone was seen only once. The V call is TRBV2, the J call TRBJ2-1, with 8 bases that match TRBD2. Trimming took 5 bases from V and 7 from J; bases not matched to a gene: 10. Germline loops: CDR1 SNHLY, CDR2 FYNNEI. The CDR3 is 15 amino acids. CDR3 residues: CASSSDRGGSNEQFF. The DNA for the CDR3 is TGTGCCAGCAGTTCTGATCGGGGGGGCTCGAATGAGCAGTTCTTC. Supplemented by reference TRBV2 and TRBJ2-1, the full variable domain reads EPEVTQTPSHQVTQMGQEVILRCVPISNHLYFYWYRQILGQKVEFLVSFYNNEISEKSEIFDDQFSVERPDGSNFTLKIRSTKLEDSAMYFCASSSDRGGSNEQFFGPGTRLTVL.

The chain is built from TRBV5-4 and TRBJ1-4; D is ambiguous. The CDR3 covers 14 residues. Deletions cut 0 bases from V and 7 bases from J, with 10 bases between. The germline V gene encodes CDR1 SGHNT and CDR2 YYREEE (reference sequence). CDR3 sequence (DNA): TGTGCCAGCAGCTTGGGAGGGATGAGTGAAAAACTGTTTTTT. As protein: CASSLGGMSEKLFF.

V and J are TRBV24-1 and TRBJ2-1; the D gene is possibly TRBD1 (6 bases). Per germline, CDR1 KGHDR and CDR2 SFDVKD. This CDR3 region has 17 residues. Trimming cost V 5 bases and J 8 bases, with 24 bases left between them. The CDR3 DNA reads as TGTGCCACCAGTGGTGTGATATCCAGGGGAAAGTGGGATGAGCAGTTCTTC. Translation gives CATSGVISRGKWDEQFF.

The gene calls are TRBV19 and TRBJ2-5; D remains unclear. Germline CDR1 is LNHDA and CDR2 is SQIVND (reference sequence). This CDR3 contains 13 residues. Trimming removed 5 bases at V and 4 bases at J, with 11 bases between. CDR3 sequence reads: CASSARLLETQYF. In nucleotides, the CDR3 is TGTGCCAGTAGTGCGCGCCTTCTAGAGACCCAGTACTTC. Full variable domain (outside the CDR3, taken from reference TRBV19 and TRBJ2-5): DGGITQSPKYLFRKEGQNVTLSCEQNLNHDAMYWYRQDPGQGLRLIYYSQIVNDFQKGDIAEGYSVSREKKESFPLTVTSAQKNPTAFYLCASSARLLETQYFGPGTRLLVL.

The chain carries TRBV5-4 and TRBJ2-7; maybe TRBD2 (6 bases). The germline V and J ends were trimmed by 3 bases and 2 bases, with 15 bases remaining between them. This CDR3 contains 15 residues. CDR1 and CDR2 (germline): SGHNT, YYREEE (reference sequence). The CDR3 sequence is CASSSGSGRTYEQYF. The CDR3 region has the DNA TGTGCCAGCAGCTCGGGGAGCGGGCGGACCTACGAGCAGTACTTC.

V gene TRBV27 combines with J gene TRBJ2-3, with 9 bases aligning to TRBD1. The ends lost 6 bases at V and 5 bases at J; junction bases unmatched: 9. CDR3 length equals 15 residues. CDR1 and CDR2 from the germline V gene are MNHEY and SMNVEV (reference sequence). In DNA form, the CDR3 reads TGTGCCAGCAGCACGCCGGGACAGGGAATAGATACGCAGTATTTT. As protein: CASSTPGQGIDTQYF.

A few counts support this clone. The chain recombines TRBV3-1 (or the pseudogene TRBV3-2) with TRBJ1-6; D not certain. The CDR3 length is 13 residues. V was cut by 0 bases and J by 9 bases, with 6 bases left in between. Germline assignment: CDR1 LGHDT and CDR2 YNNKEL (reference sequence). CDR3 in amino acids: CASSQDRFSPLHF. CDR3 nucleotide sequence: TGTGCCAGCAGCCAAGACAGGTTTTCACCCCTCCACTTT.

This sequence joins TRBV5-1 and TRBJ1-1, with TRBD1 as a possible D gene (6 bases). Deletions cut 5 bases from V and 1 base from J, with 9 bases between. Germline-derived CDR1 and CDR2 are SGHRS and YFSETQ. The CDR3 runs to 13 residues. CDR3 in amino acids: CASSQGGNTEAFF. The CDR3 region has the DNA TGCGCCAGCAGTCAAGGGGGGAACACTGAAGCTTTCTTT.

Written as DNA, the CDR3 is TGTGCCAGCAGCTTCAGACTAGCGGGGGGCAACGGCCGAGGGGAGCAGTACTTC. Protein sequence: CASSFRLAGGNGRGEQYF. The genes are TRBV7-8 and TRBJ2-7, with TRBD2 matching 13 bases. The germline V gene has CDR1 SGHVS and CDR2 FQNEAQ. With V trimmed by 3 bases and J by 7 bases, 15 bases remained unmatched. CDR3 length: 18 amino acids.

This rearrangement joins TRBV11-2 to TRBJ1-2, with a weak D call TRBD1 (5 bases). V was pared by 3 bases and J by 4 bases, with 9 bases between. The CDR3 is 13 amino acids. Per germline, CDR1 SGHAT and CDR2 FQNNGV. This CDR3 is CASSLEQAYGYTF. Written as DNA, the CDR3 is TGTGCCAGCAGCTTGGAACAGGCCTATGGCTACACCTTC.

The chain employs TRBV3-1 (or the pseudogene TRBV3-2) and TRBJ2-5; 7 bases map to TRBD2. CDR1 is LGHDT, CDR2 YNNKEL, per germline (reference sequence). V was clipped by 1 base and J by 5 bases; unmatched bases: 7. This CDR3 region has 15 residues. The CDR3 bases are TGTGCCAGCAGCCAAGGGATGGGAGGGAAGGAGACCCAGTACTTC. This gives the protein CASSQGMGGKETQYF.

J is TRBJ1-5 and V is TRBV5-1; no reliable D call. V was cut by 7 bases and J by 7 bases, with 24 bases left in between. CDR1 SGHRS and CDR2 YFSETQ come from the germline V gene. There are 16 residues in the CDR3. CDR3 sequence reads: CASPLRTGEKGQPQHF. DNA of the CDR3: TGCGCCAGCCCCTTACGGACCGGGGAAAAAGGGCAGCCCCAGCATTTT.

This chain joins TRBV2 and TRBJ2-3; 8 positions agree with TRBD1. The J segment lost 2 bases and the V segment lost 6 bases, leaving 7 bases of the junction unmatched. CDR3 size: 15 residues. Germline V gives CDR1 SNHLY, CDR2 FYNNEI. The CDR3 here is CASSWGQVPTDTQYF. The CDR3 nucleotides are TGTGCCAGCAGCTGGGGACAGGTTCCCACAGATACGCAGTATTTT.

V usage is TRBV3-1 (or the pseudogene TRBV3-2) and J usage is TRBJ1-4, with D unresolved. Germline-derived CDR1 and CDR2 are LGHDT and YNNKEL (reference sequence). The CDR3 is 16 amino acids. Trimming pared 4 bases from V and 1 base from J, leaving 13 bases between. The CDR3 loop reads CASSPRQERTNEKLFF. In nucleotides, the CDR3 is TGTGCCAGCAGCCCGCGCCAGGAAAGAACTAATGAAAAACTGTTTTTT.

The J gene is TRBJ1-2, the V gene TRBV7-2; D remains ambiguous. CDR1 is SGHTA and CDR2 is FQGNSA in the germline V gene. Deletions cut 4 bases from V and 1 base from J, with 10 bases between. There are 14 residues in the CDR3. CDR3 sequence: CASSSTRLNYGYTF. CDR3 bases: TGTGCCAGCAGCTCGACCAGACTTAACTATGGCTACACCTTC.

The CDR3 protein is CASSASQGAVGGYTF. DNA for the CDR3: TGCGCCAGCAGCGCCTCACAGGGGGCCGTGGGTGGCTACACCTTC. The chain employs TRBV5-1 and TRBJ1-2; 9 nucleotides agree with TRBD1. Germline V gene sequence: CDR1 SGHRS, CDR2 YFSETQ. The CDR3 sequence is 15 residues long. Trimming at V came to 4 bases and at J to 7 bases, leaving 11 bases not matched to a gene.

The chain recombines TRBV2 with TRBJ1-5; D not certain. Germline V lookup: CDR1 SNHLY, CDR2 FYNNEI. CDR3 size: 12 residues. The V end was cut by 7 bases, the J end by 4 bases, with 8 bases between. CDR3 protein: CASTSGNQPQHF. CDR3 bases: TGTGCCAGCACTAGCGGGAATCAGCCCCAGCATTTT.

The chain is built from TRBV5-4 and TRBJ2-2; possibly TRBD1 for D (6 bases). Trimming pared 0 bases from V and 4 bases from J, leaving 10 bases between. Germline CDR1 SGHNT, CDR2 YYREEE (reference sequence). The CDR3 is made up of 15 amino acids. The CDR3 protein is CASSLAGQVTGELFF. In DNA, the CDR3 is TGTGCCAGCAGCTTGGCGGGACAAGTCACCGGGGAGCTGTTTTTT. The full variable domain, with the rest looked up from reference TRBV5-4 and TRBJ2-2, is ETGVTQSPTHLIKTRGQQVTLRCSSQSGHNTVSWYQQALGQGPQFIFQYYREEENGRGNFPPRFSGLQFPNYSSELNVNALELDDSALYLCASSLAGQVTGELFFGEGSRLTVL.

The gene calls are TRBV4-1 and TRBJ1-4; 9 bases fit TRBD1. CDR3 size: 15 residues. Germline V gives CDR1 MGHRA, CDR2 YSYEKL. The ends lost 1 base at V and 5 bases at J; junction bases unmatched: 2. The CDR3 region has the DNA TGCGCCAGCAGCCAAGTTGGGACAGGGAATGAAAAACTGTTTTTT. Its translation is CASSQVGTGNEKLFF.

V and J are TRBV9 and TRBJ1-2, with D unclear. The CDR3 runs to 15 residues. Germline CDR1 reads SGDLS; CDR2 reads YYNGEE. V was clipped by 3 bases and J by 6 bases, with 18 bases between them. The CDR3 DNA is TGTGCCAGCAGCGCCCCAGGACTTGGACCTAATGGCTACACCTTC. It codes for CASSAPGLGPNGYTF.

The CDR3 here is CASSVGSEAFF. The CDR3 DNA sequence: TGTGCCAGCAGCGTAGGCAGTGAAGCTTTCTTT. This chain connects TRBV9 to TRBJ1-1, with D unresolved. The V end lost 0 bases, the J end lost 7 bases, and 4 bases lay between the germline ends. The CDR3 covers 11 residues. Germline V gives CDR1 SGDLS, CDR2 YYNGEE.

V gene TRBV28 combines with J gene TRBJ1-1; no definite D call. Trimming cost V 6 bases and J 1 base, with 15 bases left between them. The CDR3 is made up of 15 amino acids. CDR1 and CDR2 from the germline V gene are MDHEN and SYDVKM. CDR3 protein: CASSNLGDENTEAFF. DNA of the CDR3: TGTGCCAGCAGCAATTTGGGAGACGAGAACACTGAAGCTTTCTTT.

This chain uses TRBV4-1 with TRBJ1-4; the D gene is possibly TRBD1 (6 bases). V was pared by 1 base and J by 4 bases, with 10 bases between. The CDR3 is 15 residues long. Germline assignment: CDR1 MGHRA and CDR2 YSYEKL. The CDR3 DNA is TGCGCCAGCAGCCAAGGGACAGTTATTAATGAAAAACTGTTTTTT. Amino acid sequence: CASSQGTVINEKLFF.

The gene calls are TRBV28 and TRBJ1-2; D perhaps matches TRBD1 (6 bases). Trimming shortened V by 8 bases and J by 5 bases, and 21 bases separated the two germline ends. The germline V gene has CDR1 MDHEN and CDR2 SYDVKM. This CDR3 contains 15 residues. CDR3 sequence (DNA): TGTGCCAGCGCTGCCGGCTCAGGGGAAGGGTATGGCTACACCTTC. Its translation: CASAAGSGEGYGYTF.

V is TRBV5-1 and J is TRBJ1-1; D unresolved. From germline, CDR1 is SGHRS and CDR2 YFSETQ. This CDR3 comprises 16 residues. Trimming removed 2 bases from V and 0 bases from J, with 14 bases in between. Here the CDR3 reads CASSLGSGGMNTEAFF. CDR3 coding DNA: TGCGCCAGCAGCTTAGGTTCCGGCGGCATGAACACTGAAGCTTTCTTT.

The V call is TRBV2, the J call TRBJ1-2; 9 bases align to TRBD1. With 2 bases clipped from V and 3 bases from J, the junction kept 4 bases outside the gene matches. The germline CDR1 and CDR2 sequences are SNHLY and FYNNEI. This CDR3 has 15 amino acids. DNA of the CDR3: TGTGCCAGCAGTGAAAAGGACAGGGGCTACTATGGCTACACCTTC. As protein: CASSEKDRGYYGYTF.

This clone was observed a few times. The genes are TRBV3-1 (or the pseudogene TRBV3-2) and TRBJ1-1; D not certain. V was shortened by 1 base and J by 6 bases, with 12 bases between the two germline ends. The CDR3 has 14 residues. Germline V gene data show CDR1 as LGHDT and CDR2 as YNNKEL (reference sequence). The CDR3 DNA reads TGTGCCAGCAGCCAAGGGCCCCAGTTGGCTGAAGCTTTCTTT. Protein: CASSQGPQLAEAFF.

This clone occurred many times. The chain couples TRBV6-5 to TRBJ1-1; D is undetermined. Per the germline V gene, CDR1 is MNHEY and CDR2 is SVGAGI. The V gene lost 5 bases and the J gene lost 1 base, with 14 bases spanning the gap. This CDR3 has 15 residues. CDR3 DNA: TGTGCCAGCAGTCCCCCGGGAGCGTCGAACACTGAAGCTTTCTTT. Amino acids: CASSPPGASNTEAFF.